One sample yielded the 2 T cell receptor beta chains listed below, sequenced in a study of shared clonotypes between healthy human individuals. Repertoires were generated with immunoSEQ multiplex PCR, while TCRdb's copy carries only in-frame clones and drops some. The sample includes some 360,000 clones, more than 60% seen only once; the top ten take 10%. Sequencing input: memory CD4+ T cells sorted from blood. The subset here: CD45RA-negative fraction. These receptors were taken from a man aged 25 to 40 in good health.

Regarding this clone: A read error may explain this, as a much larger clone is one base away. This specimen includes other DNA sequences encoding the same CDR3. This chain joins TRBV7-9 and TRBJ1-5, with TRBD1 identical over 7 bases. With V trimmed by 10 bases and J by 1 base, 7 bases remained unmatched. This CDR3 spans 14 amino acids. Germline-derived CDR1 and CDR2 are SEHNR and FQNEAQ (reference sequence). Here the CDR3 reads CATGTEGSNQPQHF. Here the CDR3 DNA reads TGTGCCACTGGGACAGAAGGAAGCAATCAGCCCCAGCATTTT.

The V gene is TRBV7-2, the J gene TRBJ2-7; 7 bases map to TRBD2. CDR1 is SGHTA and CDR2 is FQGNSA in the germline V gene. This CDR3 has 16 residues. V shed 5 bases, J shed 2 bases, and the junction held 12 bases outside the gene matches. The CDR3 region has the DNA TGTGCCAGCAGCGACCGAGCGGGCCTAGCGGCCTACGAGCAGTACTTC. Protein product: CASSDRAGLAAYEQYF.